This is a list of T cell receptor beta chains from one sample in a study of shared clonotypes between healthy human individuals. Here immunoSEQ multiplex PCR was the method, and the copy in TCRdb shows in-frame clones only, minus some. The profile shows over a million clones, under 80% of them singletons. What was sequenced was memory CD4+ T cells sorted from blood. The receptors stem from a young man in good health. CDR3s include the opening cysteine and the closing phenylalanine or tryptophan. A D gene is named only where the DNA matches it firmly. Some rows mark clone size as missing; the rest say once, few, many or name a class of expanded clone.

length,V,size,D,J,CDR3,DNA
14,TRBV15,once,-,TRBJ1-6,CATSRGQPNSPLHF,TGTGCCACCAGCAGAGGACAGCCTAATTCACCCCTCCACTTT
14,TRBV29-1,-,TRBD2,TRBJ2-3,CSVAGRGGTDTQYF,TGCAGCGTTGCGGGACGGGGGGGCACAGATACGCAGTATTTT
14,TRBV28,-,-,TRBJ1-1,CASRSSGVNTEAFF,TGTGCCAGCAGATCGTCAGGGGTGAACACTGAAGCTTTCTTT
14,TRBV7-2,few,TRBD1,TRBJ1-1,CASSLRQGSTEAFF,TGTGCCAGCAGCCTCAGACAGGGATCCACTGAAGCTTTCTTT
16,TRBV11-2,-,-,TRBJ2-1,CASSLVTGAGSQEQFF,TGTGCCAGCAGCTTAGTTACGGGGGCCGGGTCTCAGGAGCAGTTCTTC
17,TRBV7-2,few,-,TRBJ2-3,CASSGNVGTYNTDTQYF,TGTGCCAGCAGCGGTAACGTTGGGACATATAATACAGATACGCAGTATTTT
14,TRBV5-1,once,-,TRBJ2-1,CASSLGRRYNEQFF,TGCGCCAGCAGCTTGGGACGGAGGTACAATGAGCAGTTCTTC
17,TRBV14,-,-,TRBJ2-2,CASSQAGRKSNTGELFF,TGTGCCAGCAGCCAAGCAGGGAGAAAATCTAACACCGGGGAGCTGTTTTTT
17,TRBV5-1,-,-,TRBJ2-3,CASSHGLPAGYTDTQYF,TGCGCCAGCAGCCATGGACTACCGGCGGGCTACACAGATACGCAGTATTTT
14,TRBV5-4,-,-,TRBJ1-4,CASSPGGTNEKLFF,TGTGCCAGCAGTCCGGGGGGGACTAATGAAAAACTGTTTTTT
13,TRBV9,-,-,TRBJ2-3,CASSPSGTDTQYF,TGTGCCAGCAGCCCCAGCGGTACAGATACGCAGTATTTT
13,TRBV30,-,-,TRBJ1-4,CAWSGQGNEKLFF,TGTGCCTGGAGCGGGCAGGGTAATGAAAAACTGTTTTTT
13,TRBV6-1,-,-,TRBJ2-7,CASSPEGGYEQYF,TGTGCCAGCAGTCCTGAGGGGGGCTACGAGCAGTACTTC
13,TRBV29-1,-,-,TRBJ2-1,CSAKQGPYNEQFF,TGCAGCGCCAAACAGGGTCCTTACAATGAGCAGTTCTTC
13,TRBV30,-,TRBD1,TRBJ1-1,CAWRANRGREAFF,TGTGCCTGGAGGGCCAACAGGGGGCGCGAAGCTTTCTTT
15,TRBV19,-,-,TRBJ1-5,CASSITGTAVQPQHF,TGTGCCAGTAGTATAACCGGGACGGCAGTCCAGCCCCAGCATTTT
13,TRBV28,few,-,TRBJ2-6,CASSLGGANVLTF,TGTGCCAGCAGTTTAGGCGGGGCCAACGTCCTGACTTTC
15,TRBV7-8,-,-,TRBJ1-1,CASSPLGTSNTEAFF,TGTGCCAGCAGCCCTCTCGGGACATCCAACACTGAAGCTTTCTTT
14,TRBV5-1,many,TRBD1,TRBJ1-2,CASSLGDSSDGYTF,TGCGCCAGCAGCTTAGGGGACAGTAGTGACGGCTACACCTTC
13,TRBV11-3,-,-,TRBJ2-2,CASSPRATGELFF,TGTGCCAGCAGCCCCCGGGCCACCGGGGAGCTGTTTTTT
16,TRBV7-2,-,-,TRBJ1-5,CASSFQGQNSNQPQHF,TGTGCCAGCAGCTTCCAAGGACAGAATAGCAATCAGCCCCAGCATTTT
15,TRBV11-2,-,-,TRBJ2-2,CASSPGTHPTGELFF,TGTGCCAGCAGCCCTGGGACCCATCCCACCGGGGAGCTGTTTTTT
15,TRBV5-4,-,-,TRBJ2-6,CASSLQGSGANVLTF,TGTGCCAGCAGCTTACAAGGGTCTGGGGCCAACGTCCTGACTTTC
16,TRBV9,few,TRBD2,TRBJ2-2,CASSVKAGGPTGELFF,TGTGCCAGCAGCGTAAAAGCGGGGGGCCCCACCGGGGAGCTGTTTTTT
18,TRBV5-4,-,TRBD1,TRBJ2-6,CASSPWAGTDSGANVLTF,TGTGCCAGCAGCCCCTGGGCCGGGACAGACTCTGGGGCCAACGTCCTGACTTTC
16,TRBV5-5,-,-,TRBJ2-2,CASSFRARGNTGELFF,TGTGCCAGCAGCTTCAGGGCACGGGGGAACACCGGGGAGCTGTTTTTT
14,TRBV30,once,-,TRBJ1-4,CAWSPRGVQEKLFF,TGTGCCTGGAGTCCAAGGGGTGTCCAGGAAAAACTGTTTTTT
13,TRBV18,-,TRBD1,TRBJ2-7,CASSQGQVYEQYF,TGTGCCAGCTCCCAGGGACAGGTCTACGAGCAGTACTTC
15,TRBV4-1,few,-,TRBJ2-2,CASSQGTSLTGELFF,TGCGCCAGCAGCCAAGGGACGTCCCTCACCGGGGAGCTGTTTTTT
16,TRBV29-1,-,TRBD2,TRBJ2-1,CSVDSREPTSYNEQFF,TGCAGCGTTGATTCGCGGGAGCCCACCTCCTACAATGAGCAGTTCTTC
13,TRBV27,few,-,TRBJ1-6,CASRGSLRSPLHF,TGTGCCAGCAGGGGCAGCCTTAGATCACCCCTCCACTTT
12,TRBV29-1,-,TRBD1,TRBJ2-7,CSVDKQGNEQYF,TGCAGCGTTGACAAACAGGGGAACGAGCAGTACTTC
11,TRBV20-1,-,-,TRBJ2-7,CSATTSYEQYF,TGCAGCGCTACGACCTCCTACGAGCAGTACTTC
14,TRBV11-3,-,-,TRBJ1-1,CASSLRGANTEAFF,TGTGCCAGCAGCTTACGGGGGGCGAACACTGAAGCTTTCTTT
13,TRBV18,-,-,TRBJ2-1,CASSRFREDEQFF,TGTGCCAGCTCACGCTTCAGGGAGGATGAGCAGTTCTTC
16,TRBV18,few,-,TRBJ2-4,CASSPRGFAGKNIQYF,TGTGCCAGCTCACCACGAGGGTTTGCGGGCAAAAACATTCAGTACTTC
15,TRBV7-7,-,TRBD1,TRBJ2-5,CASSLQGGVQETQYF,TGTGCTAGCAGCTTACAGGGGGGAGTCCAGGAGACCCAGTACTTC